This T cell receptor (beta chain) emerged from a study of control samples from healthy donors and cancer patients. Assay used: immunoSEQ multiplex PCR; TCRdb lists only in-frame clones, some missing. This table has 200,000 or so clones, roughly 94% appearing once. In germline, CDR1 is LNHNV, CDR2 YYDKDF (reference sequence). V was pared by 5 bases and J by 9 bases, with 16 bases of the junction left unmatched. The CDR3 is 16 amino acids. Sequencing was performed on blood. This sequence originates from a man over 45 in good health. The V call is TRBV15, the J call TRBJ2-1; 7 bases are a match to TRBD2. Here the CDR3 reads CATSPAASGVFGEQFF. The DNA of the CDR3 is TGTGCCACCAGCCCGGCGGCTAGCGGAGTATTCGGTGAGCAGTTCTTC.